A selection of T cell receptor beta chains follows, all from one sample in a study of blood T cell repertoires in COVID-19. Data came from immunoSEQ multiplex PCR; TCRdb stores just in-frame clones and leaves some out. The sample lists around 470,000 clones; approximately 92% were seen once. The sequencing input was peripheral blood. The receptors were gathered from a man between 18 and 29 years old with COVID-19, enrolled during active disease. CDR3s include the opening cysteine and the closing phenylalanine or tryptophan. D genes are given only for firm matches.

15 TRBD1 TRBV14 CASSQGGTGVYEQYF
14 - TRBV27 CASSFGPNTGELFF
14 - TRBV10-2 CASTGPGGLETQYF
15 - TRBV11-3 CASSLEGRSYNEQFF
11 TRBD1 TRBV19 CASTNDREAFF
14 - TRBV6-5 CASSYSWGAGELFF
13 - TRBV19 CASSIGQYNEQFF
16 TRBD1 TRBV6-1 CASSDHQGHRDRKLFF
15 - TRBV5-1 CASSPTPGTGNTIYF
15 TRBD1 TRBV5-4 CASSDRGQDPSAQHF
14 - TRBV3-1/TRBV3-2 CASSQDLYYTEAFF
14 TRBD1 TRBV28 CASRTGGDNQPQHF
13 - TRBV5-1 CASSLTSSTEQFF
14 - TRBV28 CASTPWGGGETQYF
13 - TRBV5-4 CASRRTNYNEQFF
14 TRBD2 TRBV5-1 CASSLAGGVYEQYF
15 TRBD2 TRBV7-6 CASSPTVQREGRQYF
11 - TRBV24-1 CATDGPPEQYF
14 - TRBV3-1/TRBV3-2 CASSQGAHNQPQHF
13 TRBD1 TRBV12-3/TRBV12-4 CASSSRTGNIQYF
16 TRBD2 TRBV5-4 CASSWALAGGQNEQFF
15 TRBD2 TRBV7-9 CASRSLAPAYNEQFF
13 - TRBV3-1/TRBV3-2 CASSQGTGTEAFF
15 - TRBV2 CASRDRSSYNSPLHF
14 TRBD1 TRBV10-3 CAISVPGQGTEAFF
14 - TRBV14 CASKPEEFTGELFF
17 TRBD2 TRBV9 CASSHAPAGVARNEQFF
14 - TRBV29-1 CSVKFRGPHNEQFF
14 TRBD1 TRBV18 CASSAGTGTYEQYF
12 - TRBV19 CASMAGREKLFF
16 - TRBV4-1 CASSQVRRGIHSPLHF
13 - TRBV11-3 CASSLFKLNEQYF
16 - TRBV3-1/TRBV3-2 CASSQDQSRSYGELFF
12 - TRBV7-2 CASSSGEGGYTF
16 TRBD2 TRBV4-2 CASSQDLAANVDTQYF
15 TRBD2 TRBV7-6 CASSSGTSGYNEQYF
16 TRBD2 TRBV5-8 CASSLGAGRATDTQYF
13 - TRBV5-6 CASSLLGSNEQFF
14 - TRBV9 CASSPRTETYEQYF
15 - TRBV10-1 CASSESRLWGDGYTF